This passage covers 17 T cell receptor beta chains from one sample sequenced in a study of T cells in narcolepsy. The repertoire was sequenced with immunoSEQ multiplex PCR; TCRdb's copy has only in-frame clones and lacks some. The sample lists under 35,000 clones, roughly 88% seen once, with 1% to 1.5% in the top ten. Sequenced: CD45RA- memory CD4+ T cells from PBMCs. Receptor source: a human donor with narcolepsy.

The V gene is TRBV18, the J gene TRBJ1-1, with no clear D. This CDR3 has 11 amino acids. Looked up from germline, CDR1 is KGHSH and CDR2 is LQKENI. Deletions cut 4 bases from V and 6 bases from J, with 6 bases between. CDR3 DNA sequence: TGTGCCAGCTCACTTGTGGCTGAAGCTTTCTTT. Protein sequence: CASSLVAEAFF.

The V gene is TRBV5-1, the J gene TRBJ2-7, with D possibly TRBD1 on 6 matching bases. Germline V CDR1 and CDR2: SGHRS, YFSETQ. The CDR3 runs 13 residues. V lost 2 bases, J lost 2 bases, and 8 bases lay in between. The CDR3 DNA sequence: TGCGCCAGCAGCTTTGGACAGACCTACGAGCAGTACTTC. Amino acids: CASSFGQTYEQYF.

The chain has TRBV6-1 and TRBJ2-2; TRBD2 matches at 8 bases. Germline V gene sequence: CDR1 MNHNS, CDR2 SASEGT. The CDR3 totals 15 residues. Unmatched junction bases numbered 12, after V lost 8 bases and J lost 7 bases. The CDR3 spells CASEPPGLGLGELFF. The CDR3 coding sequence is TGTGCCAGCGAACCCCCGGGACTAGGGCTCGGGGAGCTGTTTTTT.

A single count supports this clone. This rearrangement joins TRBV4-3 to TRBJ2-3, with 8 bases aligning to TRBD2. J was trimmed by 0 bases and V by 4 bases; bases with no gene match: 15. Per germline, CDR1 LGHNA and CDR2 YSLEER. The CDR3 runs to 19 residues. CDR3 DNA sequence: TGCGCCAGCAGCCCGAAAGGCCGGGGGGGTACCATTAGCACAGATACGCAGTATTTT. It yields the protein CASSPKGRGGTISTDTQYF.

This clone came up once. V is TRBV2 and J is TRBJ2-2, with D possibly being TRBD1 (5 bases). Per germline, CDR1 SNHLY and CDR2 FYNNEI. The CDR3 has 13 amino acids. V was clipped by 5 bases and J by 6 bases, with 10 bases between them. As DNA, the CDR3 is TGTGCCAGCAGTTTCAGACAGTCCGGGGAGCTGTTTTTT. Translated, it gives CASSFRQSGELFF.

The count of this clone is one. The chain joins TRBV4-1 to TRBJ2-6; D gene unclear. Germline V lookup: CDR1 MGHRA, CDR2 YSYEKL. V lost 7 bases to trimming and J lost 1 base, with 14 bases between them. There are 16 residues in the CDR3. For the CDR3, the DNA is TGCGCCAGCACCCTGGCGTCAGGTTCTGGGGCCAACGTCCTGACTTTC. Its protein is CASTLASGSGANVLTF.

The CDR3 spells CASSLLAGQYNEQFF. The CDR3 coding sequence is TGTGCCAGCAGCTTACTAGCGGGCCAATACAATGAGCAGTTCTTC. This sequence joins TRBV5-4 and TRBJ2-1, with 9 bases lining up with TRBD2. Trimming cost V 2 bases and J 4 bases; bases outside gene matches: 4. The CDR3 spans 15 residues. Per the germline V gene, CDR1 is SGHNT and CDR2 is YYREEE (reference sequence).

The rearrangement uses TRBV5-4 and TRBJ1-1; 7 bases map to TRBD1. Losses at the gene ends were 2 bases for V and 0 bases for J; bases not matched to a gene: 4. CDR1 SGHNT and CDR2 YYREEE come from the germline V gene (reference sequence). The length of the CDR3 is 15 residues. CDR3 DNA: TGTGCCAGCAGCTTCGACAGGGCAATGAACACTGAAGCTTTCTTT. Its protein product is CASSFDRAMNTEAFF.

J is TRBJ2-3 and V is TRBV9, with 11 bases aligning to TRBD2. This CDR3 contains 18 residues. V trimming: 4 bases; J trimming: 1 base; junction bases outside the gene matches: 11. Germline CDR1 and CDR2: SGDLS and YYNGEE. The CDR3 reads CASSPGVAGGPGTDTQYF. Here the CDR3 DNA reads TGTGCCAGCAGCCCGGGGGTAGCGGGGGGGCCGGGCACAGATACGCAGTATTTT.

This rearrangement joins TRBV19 to TRBJ1-5; D remains unclear. Per germline, CDR1 LNHDA and CDR2 SQIVND (reference sequence). The CDR3 loop spans 15 amino acids. V lost 3 bases and J lost 0, with 9 bases in between. CDR3 sequence: CASSMGTGSNQPQHF. The CDR3, as DNA: TGTGCCAGTAGTATGGGCACGGGTAGCAATCAGCCCCAGCATTTT.

J is TRBJ1-1 and V is TRBV21-1. TRBV21-1 is classified as a pseudogene. This CDR3 comprises 12 residues. The CDR3 DNA reads TGTGCCAGCAGCAACCCCCGGACTGAAGCTTTCTTT. It yields the protein CASSNPRTEAFF.

This clone was seen a handful of times. The V and J genes are TRBV5-6 and TRBJ1-4; 7 bases align to TRBD1. CDR1 and CDR2 from the germline V gene are SGHDT and YYEEEE. The length of the CDR3 is 14 residues. V trimming: 0 bases; J trimming: 7 bases; junction bases outside the gene matches: 3. The CDR3 loop is CASSLVQGVEKLFF. CDR3 in DNA: TGTGCCAGCAGCTTGGTTCAGGGGGTTGAAAAACTGTTTTTT. Full variable domain (missing parts from reference TRBV5-6 and TRBJ1-4): DAGVTQSPTHLIKTRGQQVTLRCSPKSGHDTVSWYQQALGQGPQFIFQYYEEEERQRGNFPDRFSGHQFPNYSSELNVNALLLGDSALYLCASSLVQGVEKLFFGSGTQLSVL.

In its sample, this clone was seen once. This chain joins TRBV7-3 and TRBJ1-1; no clear D. The CDR3 is 13 residues long. Trimming removed 4 bases from V and 1 base from J, with 7 bases in between. CDR1 and CDR2 from the germline V gene are SGHTA and FQGTGA. The CDR3 DNA sequence: TGTGCCAGCAGCTATAGTCAGAACACTGAAGCTTTCTTT. Translation: CASSYSQNTEAFF.

The chain uses TRBV2 and TRBJ1-2; D gene ambiguous. The CDR3 spans 15 residues. CDR1 is SNHLY and CDR2 is FYNNEI in the germline V gene. The ends were cut back, 3 bases at V and 4 bases at J, with 15 bases in the middle. DNA for the CDR3: TGTGCCAGCAGTGAGTCGGCAGAATGGGGCTATGGCTACACCTTC. Protein sequence: CASSESAEWGYGYTF.

This clone was detected only once. This chain uses TRBV7-2 with TRBJ2-2, with D unclear. V lost 5 bases and J lost 1, with 14 bases in between. The CDR3 consists of 16 residues. The germline CDR1 and CDR2 sequences are SGHTA and FQGNSA. DNA for the CDR3: TGTGCCAGCAGCCCCAGACCCGTACGGAACACCGGGGAGCTGTTTTTT. Translating it yields CASSPRPVRNTGELFF. The variable domain in full, completed from reference TRBV7-2 and TRBJ2-2, reads GAGVSQSPSNKVTEKGKDVELRCDPISGHTALYWYRQSLGQGLEFLIYFQGNSAPDKSGLPSDRFSAERTGGSVSTLTIQRTQQEDSAVYLCASSPRPVRNTGELFFGEGSRLTVL.

The gene calls are TRBV18 and TRBJ2-1; D is undetermined. CDR1 and CDR2 (germline): KGHSH, LQKENI. Trimming cost V 3 bases and J 9 bases, with 6 bases left between them. CDR3 size: 11 residues. CDR3 DNA sequence: TGTGCCAGCTCACCGAATAGTGAGCAGTTCTTC. This gives the protein CASSPNSEQFF. Combining the CDR3 with reference TRBV18 and TRBJ2-1 gives the whole variable domain NAGVMQNPRHLVRRRGQEARLRCSPMKGHSHVYWYRQLPEEGLKFMVYLQKENIIDESGMPKERFSAEFPKEGPSILRIQQVVRGDSAAYFCASSPNSEQFFGPGTRLTVL.

V and J are TRBV7-2 and TRBJ1-1; no clear D gene. The germline CDR1 and CDR2 sequences are SGHTA and FQGNSA. This CDR3 has 14 amino acids. Trimming pared 5 bases from V and 4 bases from J, leaving 14 bases between. The DNA of the CDR3 is TGTGCCAGCAGCCCCGCAGGCTTCGGCACTGAAGCTTTCTTT. Its protein product is CASSPAGFGTEAFF. The variable domain in full, with the rest retrieved from reference TRBV7-2 and TRBJ1-1, is GAGVSQSPSNKVTEKGKDVELRCDPISGHTALYWYRQSLGQGLEFLIYFQGNSAPDKSGLPSDRFSAERTGGSVSTLTIQRTQQEDSAVYLCASSPAGFGTEAFFGQGTRLTVV.